Shown below are 27 T cell receptor beta chains from a single sample sequenced in a study of identical twins. TCRdb used MiXCR to reprocess the 5' RACE reads, holding one entry per CDR3 protein. Among 250,000 to 350,000 distinct CDR3 sequences listed, approximately 8% were seen once. Separately, the same data were catalogued under a study of yellow fever vaccine responses in identical twins.

The sequenced material came from memory (CD45RO+) T cells sorted from blood. These receptors were collected from a woman under 30 in good health.

This clonotype was detected a few times. The chain joins TRBV14 to TRBJ2-2; TRBD1 aligns across 10 bases. After removal of 1 base from V and 4 bases from J, the junction contained 9 bases not matched to a gene. The CDR3 has 18 amino acids. From germline, CDR1 is SGHDN and CDR2 FVKESK. The CDR3 is CASSQGQGALFGTGELFF. For the CDR3, the DNA is TGTGCCAGCAGCCAAGGACAGGGGGCCCTATTTGGCACCGGGGAGCTGTTTTTT.

This clonotype occurred a few times. This chain joins TRBV6-6 and TRBJ1-5; no firm D call. This CDR3 spans 13 amino acids. V dropped 8 bases and J dropped 3 bases, with 11 bases sitting between them. From germline, CDR1 is MNHNY and CDR2 SVGAGI (reference sequence). Here the CDR3 reads CASAPGPNQPQHF. The CDR3 DNA sequence: TGTGCCAGCGCCCCTGGACCCAATCAGCCCCAGCATTTT.

This clonotype was seen a handful of times. The DNA of the CDR3 is TGTGCCACCAGCAGAGCAGGACGCAGGGACACCGGGGAGCTGTTTTTT. Translated, it gives CATSRAGRRDTGELFF. The chain combines TRBV15 with TRBJ2-2; TRBD1 might be the D (5 bases). Trimming took 1 base from V and 3 from J, leaving 12 bases between them. Germline V gene sequence: CDR1 LNHNV, CDR2 YYDKDF (reference sequence). This CDR3 is 16 amino acids long.

The chain has TRBV27 and TRBJ2-1, with D possibly matching TRBD1 (6 bases). Germline values: CDR1 MNHEY, CDR2 SMNVEV (reference sequence). With 3 bases removed from V and 5 bases from J, the gap between germline ends came to 11 bases. CDR3 size: 14 residues. The CDR3 nucleotides are TGTGCCAGCAGTTTCAGGGGCCTAAACAATGAGCAGTTCTTC. It specifies CASSFRGLNNEQFF.

The CDR3 sequence: CATSDGPGFGHGVLDTQYF. The CDR3 nucleotides read TGTGCCACCAGTGACGGGCCAGGGTTCGGGCACGGGGTCCTTGATACGCAGTATTTT. The rearrangement joins TRBV24-1 to TRBJ2-3, with D possibly being TRBD1 or TRBD2 (5 bases each). With 4 bases removed from V and 6 bases from J, the gap between germline ends came to 28 bases. Germline assignment: CDR1 KGHDR and CDR2 SFDVKD. The CDR3 length is 19 residues.

This clonotype appeared many times. V gene TRBV6-5 combines with J gene TRBJ2-1; possibly TRBD1 for D (6 bases). Germline V gives CDR1 MNHEY, CDR2 SVGAGI. This CDR3 is 15 amino acids long. Trimming took off 5 bases at V and 4 bases at J, with 15 bases between the two ends. DNA of the CDR3: TGTGCCAGCAGTACCGACAGGAAGATTTACAATGAGCAGTTCTTC. It encodes CASSTDRKIYNEQFF.

This clonotype has more than one count but fewer than ten. The rearrangement joins TRBV9 to TRBJ2-1, with D possibly TRBD2 on 5 matching bases. The V gene's germline CDR1 is SGDLS and CDR2 YYNGEE. V lost 4 bases and J 5 bases, leaving 16 bases between the germline ends. This CDR3 is built from 15 residues. CDR3 in DNA: TGTGCCAGCAGCAAAGAACTAGGGTCCCACAATGAGCAGTTCTTC. Translated: CASSKELGSHNEQFF.

Notes on this clonotype: Relative to the germline gene, one junction end is altered; a read error may explain this. This sequence joins TRBV10-2 and TRBJ2-2, with TRBD2 as a possible D gene (6 bases). CDR3 length: 17 amino acids. Germline V gives CDR1 WSHSY, CDR2 SAAADI. The CDR3 DNA sequence: TGCGCCAGCAGACCGATAGCCGGGGCTCGGTTGACCGGGGGGCTGTTTTTT. Its translation: CASRPIAGARLTGGLFF.

This clonotype was counted ten times or more. CDR3 sequence reads: CASRPGTGPNEQFF. Here the CDR3 DNA reads TGTGCCAGCAGACCCGGGACAGGGCCCAATGAGCAGTTCTTC. The chain combines TRBV7-6 with TRBJ2-1; the match to TRBD1 covers 9 bases. The CDR3 is made up of 14 amino acids. After removal of 6 bases from V and 6 bases from J, the junction contained 6 bases not matched to a gene. Germline CDR1 SGHVS, CDR2 FNYEAQ. Full variable domain (rest looked up from reference TRBV7-6 and TRBJ2-1): GAGVSQSPRYKVTKRGQDVALRCDPISGHVSLYWYRQALGQGPEFLTYFNYEAQQDKSGLPNDRFSAERPEGSISTLTIQRTEQRDSAMYRCASRPGTGPNEQFFGPGTRLTVL.

This clonotype was recorded many times. The V gene is TRBV6-1, the J gene TRBJ1-2; D is uncertain. The CDR3 runs to 15 residues. Looked up from germline, CDR1 is MNHNS and CDR2 is SASEGT. The V gene lost 3 bases and the J gene lost 6 bases, with 17 bases spanning the gap. CDR3 sequence: CASSDDLSRLDGYTF. In nucleotides, the CDR3 is TGTGCCAGCAGTGATGACCTATCGCGTTTAGATGGCTACACCTTC.

This clonotype was seen ten or more times. The chain is built from TRBV2 and TRBJ1-1; D is uncertain. This CDR3 contains 14 residues. CDR1 is SNHLY and CDR2 is FYNNEI in the germline V gene. The V and J ends lost 3 bases and 1 base respectively, with 9 bases between them. In nucleotides, the CDR3 is TGTGCCAGCAGTGATCCCGGGTGGAACACTGAAGCTTTCTTT. Translating it yields CASSDPGWNTEAFF.

Ten or more counts support this clonotype. The chain couples TRBV11-2 to TRBJ2-1; 9 nucleotides match TRBD1. V lost 4 bases and J lost 15; bases outside the gene matches: 13. The CDR3 is made up of 14 amino acids. The germline CDR1 and CDR2 sequences are SGHAT and FQNNGV. The CDR3: CASSSIQGASRRFF. CDR3 nucleotides: TGTGCCAGCAGCTCTATACAGGGGGCCTCTCGGCGGTTCTTC. Supplemented by reference TRBV11-2 and TRBJ2-1, the full variable domain reads EAGVAQSPRYKIIEKRQSVAFWCNPISGHATLYWYQQILGQGPKLLIQFQNNGVVDDSQLPKDRFSAERLKGVDSTLKIQPAKLEDSAVYLCASSSIQGASRRFFGPGTRLTVL.

This clonotype occurred many times. The chain employs TRBV20-1 and TRBJ2-1; 8 bases map to TRBD2. Germline CDR1 reads DFQATT; CDR2 reads SNEGSKA (reference sequence). The V segment lost 3 bases and the J segment 0 bases; nucleotides outside the gene matches: 4. The CDR3 totals 15 residues. CDR3 nucleotides: TGCAGTGCTAGTTCCGGGGGGGCCTCCTACAATGAGCAGTTCTTC. Its protein is CSASSGGASYNEQFF.

In this sample, this clonotype turned up a few times. The chain joins TRBV7-6 to TRBJ2-1; 8 bases are a match to TRBD2. The CDR3 is 16 residues long. V dropped 5 bases and J dropped 2; count of bases not matched to a gene: 8. CDR1 and CDR2 from the germline V gene are SGHVS and FNYEAQ. The chain's CDR3 is CASSPDRGGTYNEQFF. The DNA of the CDR3 is TGTGCCAGCAGCCCGGATCGGGGGGGAACCTACAATGAGCAGTTCTTC.

This clonotype was found many times. The chain joins TRBV3-1 to TRBJ2-1; 10 positions match TRBD2. CDR3 length equals 18 residues. The ends lost 1 base at V and 3 bases at J; junction bases unmatched: 9. Germline CDR1 is LGHDT and CDR2 is YNNKEL (reference sequence). The CDR3 DNA sequence: TGTGCCAGCAGCCAAGTCCGAGCTAGCGGGAGAATCTACAATGAGCAGTTCTTC. It translates to CASSQVRASGRIYNEQFF.

This clonotype has ten or more counts. J is TRBJ2-5 and V is TRBV14, with 9 bases aligning to TRBD2. Germline CDR1 is SGHDN and CDR2 is FVKESK. V trimming: 6 bases; J trimming: 5 bases; junction bases outside the gene matches: 10. The CDR3 has 15 residues. CDR3: CASSFSGSGQETQYF. As DNA, the CDR3 is TGTGCCAGCAGTTTTAGCGGGAGTGGACAGGAGACCCAGTACTTC.

This clonotype occurred many times. V is TRBV6-5 and J is TRBJ2-1, with 7 bases that match TRBD2. This CDR3 has 15 amino acids. Trimming took 1 base from V and 7 from J; bases not matched to a gene: 7. Germline assignment: CDR1 MNHEY and CDR2 SVGAGI. The CDR3 sequence is CASSYWDYQRNEQFF. In DNA form, the CDR3 reads TGTGCCAGCAGTTACTGGGACTACCAACGAAATGAGCAGTTCTTC.

In this sample, this clonotype turned up a few times. The chain recombines TRBV28 with TRBJ2-7, with D tentatively TRBD1 or TRBD2 (5 bases each). Trimming took off 7 bases at V and 3 bases at J, with 13 bases between the two ends. The CDR3 covers 13 residues. Germline lookup yields CDR1 MDHEN and CDR2 SYDVKM. The CDR3 loop reads CASTRGRIYEQYF. CDR3 nucleotide sequence: TGTGCCAGCACCCGGGGACGGATCTACGAGCAGTACTTC.

This chain uses TRBV18 with TRBJ1-1, with 7 bases fitting TRBD1. The CDR3 has 14 amino acids. Per the germline V gene, CDR1 is KGHSH and CDR2 is LQKENI. Trimming at V came to 4 bases and at J to 6 bases, leaving 8 bases not matched to a gene. As DNA, the CDR3 is TGTGCCAGCTCACGGACAGGTGGTGGTTCTGAAGCTTTCTTT. It specifies CASSRTGGGSEAFF.

J is TRBJ2-6 and V is TRBV11-1, with D perhaps matching TRBD2 (6 bases). In germline, CDR1 is SGHAT, CDR2 FQDESV (reference sequence). Trimming took off 0 bases at V and 0 bases at J, with 27 bases between the two ends. CDR3 length: 23 amino acids. CDR3 bases: TGTGCCAGCAGCTTAGCTCGGGTTCCGGGGGTTACCACATGGAACTCTGGGGCCAACGTCCTGACTTTC. Translated: CASSLARVPGVTTWNSGANVLTF.

This clonotype was counted at least ten times. The rearrangement joins TRBV18 to TRBJ2-5; D unclear. Trimming took 3 bases from V and 1 from J, leaving 6 bases between them. Germline V gene data show CDR1 as KGHSH and CDR2 as LQKENI. The CDR3 extends over 13 amino acids. The CDR3 spells CASSPTLQETQYF. The CDR3, as DNA: TGTGCCAGCTCACCCACTCTCCAAGAGACCCAGTACTTC.

The chain is built from TRBV3-1 and TRBJ2-3; 11 bases map to TRBD2. Germline V gene lookup returns CDR1 LGHDT and CDR2 YNNKEL (reference sequence). Losses at the gene ends were 2 bases for V and 7 bases for J; bases not matched to a gene: 11. This CDR3 spans 17 amino acids. CDR3 DNA: TGTGCCAGCAGCCAAAGTCGACTAGCGGGAACGGTATATACGCAGTATTTT. Translation gives CASSQSRLAGTVYTQYF.

The sample holds many counts of this clonotype. The gene calls are TRBV7-8 and TRBJ2-1, with 8 bases lining up with TRBD2. The CDR3 loop spans 17 amino acids. The trim removed 4 bases at V and 3 bases at J, leaving 11 bases unmatched. The germline CDR1 and CDR2 sequences are SGHVS and FQNEAQ. In nucleotides, the CDR3 is TGTGCCAGCAGCTCCCCCGAAGCGGGAGATGGCTACAATGAGCAGTTCTTC. Translating it yields CASSSPEAGDGYNEQFF.

This clonotype appeared many times. The chain employs TRBV4-1 and TRBJ1-6; 8 bases agree with TRBD1. V trimming: 0 bases; J trimming: 7 bases; junction bases outside the gene matches: 5. The CDR3 spans 16 residues. CDR1 MGHRA and CDR2 YSYEKL come from the germline V gene. CDR3 residues: CASSQDWTGRNSPLHF. CDR3 DNA sequence: TGCGCCAGCAGCCAAGATTGGACAGGGAGGAATTCACCCCTCCACTTT.

A few counts support this clonotype. The chain links TRBV5-6 to TRBJ2-5; unclear D gene. The CDR3 has 14 amino acids. Trimming shortened V by 0 bases and J by 1 base, and 7 bases separated the two germline ends. Germline lookup yields CDR1 SGHDT and CDR2 YYEEEE. CDR3 bases: TGTGCCAGCAGCTTGGTTCAGGTCCAAGAGACCCAGTACTTC. This translates into CASSLVQVQETQYF.

The sample holds a few counts of this clonotype. This chain connects TRBV6-1 to TRBJ2-5; TRBD1 matches 12 bases. Germline V gene data show CDR1 as MNHNS and CDR2 as SASEGT. The CDR3 is made up of 15 amino acids. J gave up 5 bases and V 6 bases, and 7 bases lay outside the gene matches. In DNA form, the CDR3 reads TGTGCCAGCAGGCCGGGACAGGGGGCACTTGAGACCCAGTACTTC. This translates into CASRPGQGALETQYF.

This chain links TRBV3-1 with TRBJ1-1, with D perhaps TRBD1 (5 bases). Germline CDR1 is LGHDT and CDR2 is YNNKEL (reference sequence). V lost 0 bases and J 1 base, leaving 9 bases between the germline ends. CDR3 length equals 15 residues. CDR3 protein: CASSQDSRANTEAFF. The CDR3, as DNA: TGTGCCAGCAGCCAAGACTCCAGGGCGAACACTGAAGCTTTCTTT.